This T cell receptor (beta chain) was captured by sequencing in a study of blood T cell repertoires in COVID-19. The wider study: Collection of acute and convalescent COVID-19 samples took place in the United States, Italy and Spain.

Per the study methods: Researchers report that nucleated cell counts were estimated from reference gene primer amplification. Assay used: immunoSEQ multiplex PCR; TCRdb lists only in-frame clones, some missing. Clone size and V and J calls were adopted from that table, with D and trimming inferred from the DNA. Of more than 95,000 clones listed, about 89% are singletons. CDR3 size: 15 residues. V was pared by 5 bases and J by 4 bases, with 17 bases between. CDR1 LNHNV and CDR2 YYDKDF come from the germline V gene (reference sequence). The clonotype was recovered from a human donor in a cohort sampled during active COVID-19. The sample taken for sequencing was peripheral blood. This sequence joins TRBV15 and TRBJ1-2; unclear D gene. CDR3 region: CATSRGSSGGYGYTF. CDR3 sequence (DNA): TGTGCCACCAGCCGAGGGAGCTCCGGAGGCTATGGCTACACCTTC.